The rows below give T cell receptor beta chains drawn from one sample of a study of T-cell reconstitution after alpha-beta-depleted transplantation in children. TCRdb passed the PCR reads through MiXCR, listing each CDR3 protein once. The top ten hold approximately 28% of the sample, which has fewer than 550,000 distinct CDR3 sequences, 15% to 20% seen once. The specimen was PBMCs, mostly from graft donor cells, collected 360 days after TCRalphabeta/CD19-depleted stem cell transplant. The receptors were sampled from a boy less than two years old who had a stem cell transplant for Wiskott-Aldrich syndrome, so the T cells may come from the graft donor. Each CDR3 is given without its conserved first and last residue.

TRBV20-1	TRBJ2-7	SALAGGPYEQY
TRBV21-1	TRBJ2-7	ASSKRDLSEGSYEQY
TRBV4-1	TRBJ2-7	ASSQLGPGGEQY
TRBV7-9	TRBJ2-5	ASSLVFGETQY
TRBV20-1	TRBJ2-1	SARISGRTYNEQF
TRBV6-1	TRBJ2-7	ASRSDPDTSYEQY
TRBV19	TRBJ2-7	ASSIIRGTGEDYEQY
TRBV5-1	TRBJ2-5	ASSYRGTQETQY
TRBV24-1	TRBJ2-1	ATSDLAGDGNEQF
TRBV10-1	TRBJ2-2	ASSESTAGPWTGELF
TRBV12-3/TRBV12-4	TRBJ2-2	ASSGQGVFLVRELF
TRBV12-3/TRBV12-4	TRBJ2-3	ASSLDGTNTDTQY
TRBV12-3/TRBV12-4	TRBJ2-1	ASSYGDRDDNEQF
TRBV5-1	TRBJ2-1	ASSLLGQGAGEQF
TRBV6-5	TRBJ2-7	ASSYFRQGYSEQY
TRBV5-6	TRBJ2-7	ASSLGGVSGKAYEQY
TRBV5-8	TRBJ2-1	ASTLGYRVSNEQF
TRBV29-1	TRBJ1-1	SVLRHLGSVTEAF
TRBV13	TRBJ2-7	ASSLGGQSSYEQY
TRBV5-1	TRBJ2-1	ASSLAGATLYSYNEQF
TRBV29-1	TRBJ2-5	SVSQGGLEETQY
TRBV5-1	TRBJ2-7	ASSLGEYYEQY
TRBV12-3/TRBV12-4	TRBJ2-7	ASSPWGDRGNYEQY
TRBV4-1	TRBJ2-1	ASSQESWVGQDPYNEQF
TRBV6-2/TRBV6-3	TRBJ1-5	ASRRGGGQSNQPQH
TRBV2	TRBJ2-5	ASTFQLAGVQETQY
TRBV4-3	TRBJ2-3	ASSQSAWTGGADTQY
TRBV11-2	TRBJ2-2	ASSEAGSGELF
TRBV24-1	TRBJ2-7	ATSDPKQGSYEQY
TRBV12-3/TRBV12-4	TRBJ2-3	ASSLGTGAPSADTQY
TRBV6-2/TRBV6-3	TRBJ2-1	ASRTVAGGPNNEQF
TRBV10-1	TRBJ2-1	ASSESRGSLYNEQF
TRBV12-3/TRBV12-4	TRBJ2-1	ASSHNTGRHNEQF
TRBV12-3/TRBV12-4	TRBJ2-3	ASGTGVGTDTQY
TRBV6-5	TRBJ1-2	ASSYHGQKNHYGYT
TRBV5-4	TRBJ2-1	ASSLGDRGPGEQF
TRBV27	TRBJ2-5	ASSLKGTGFRRQETQY
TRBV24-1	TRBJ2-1	ATRRDSYNEQF
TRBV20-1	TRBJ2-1	SARAGVRGYNEQF
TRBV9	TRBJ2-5	ASSVSGQGGETQY